This T cell receptor beta chain emerged from a study of identical twins. A universal primer site arose from template switching, and cDNA bore unique molecular identifiers. TCRdb re-derived calls from the 5' RACE reads in MiXCR, one entry per CDR3 protein. The sample lists more than 400,000 distinct CDR3 sequences; roughly 15% were seen once. This CDR3 comprises 17 residues. Looked up from germline, CDR1 is SQVTM and CDR2 is ANQGSEA. V lost 3 bases to trimming and J lost 1 base, with 19 bases between them. Whole-study findings and limits: Twin pairs' shared out-of-frame alpha sequences were enriched in low generation probability. Fewer insertions were carried by abundant cord blood beta clonotypes, but none was seen in memory repertoires.

This clonotype showed up many times. Its antigen is unknown. The same sample was also studied in work on yellow fever vaccine responses in identical twins.

The source material was CD4+ T cells sorted from blood. The receptor was isolated from a woman between 18 and 30 years old in good health. This chain joins TRBV29-1 and TRBJ1-3; D remains ambiguous. This chain's CDR3 is CSVDMGLWGESGNTIYF. Written as DNA, the CDR3 is TGCAGCGTTGATATGGGTCTTTGGGGTGAATCTGGAAACACCATATATTTT.